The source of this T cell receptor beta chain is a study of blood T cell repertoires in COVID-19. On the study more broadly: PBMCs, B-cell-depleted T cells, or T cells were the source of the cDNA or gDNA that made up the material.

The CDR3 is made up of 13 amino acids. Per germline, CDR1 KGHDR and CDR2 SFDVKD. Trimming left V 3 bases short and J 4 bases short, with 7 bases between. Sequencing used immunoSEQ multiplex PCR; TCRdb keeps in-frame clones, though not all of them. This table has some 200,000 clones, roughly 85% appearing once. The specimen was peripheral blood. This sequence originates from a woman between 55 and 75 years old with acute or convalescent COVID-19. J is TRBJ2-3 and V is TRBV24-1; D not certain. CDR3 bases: TGTGCCACCAGTGATCCACAGCCAGATACGCAGTATTTT. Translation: CATSDPQPDTQYF.